The rows below give T cell receptor beta chains drawn from one sample of a study of CD8 T cells in ankylosing spondylitis. TCRdb independently ran MiXCR on the 5' RACE reads; one entry per CDR3 protein. The data contain some 200,000 distinct CDR3 sequences, about 6.7% of them singletons. Sequences were obtained from blood, either unsorted or a sorted T cell fraction (not recorded which). All receptors come from a male donor with ankylosing spondylitis. Each CDR3 is given with its conserved first and last residue. The D gene is left open where the match is weak. Clone size is shown for a subset of rows, as once, few, many or a class of expanded clone.

abundance	v_gene	d_gene	j_gene	CDR3nt	CDR3aa
few	TRBV6-1	TRBD2	TRBJ2-1	TGTGCCAGCACCTGGACTAGTGGTACCTACAATGAGCAGTTCTTC	CASTWTSGTYNEQFF
many	TRBV10-2	NA	TRBJ1-1	TGCGCCAGCAGTGAGAGCCGGGGTGTACTCACTGAAGCTTTCTTT	CASSESRGVLTEAFF
few	TRBV2	NA	TRBJ2-6	TGTGCCAGCAGTGAAGCGCTTTTAGGGGCTGGGGCCAACGTCCTGACTTTC	CASSEALLGAGANVLTF
many	TRBV28	NA	TRBJ1-3	TGTGCCAGCAGTTTTCGGGGATCTGGAAACACCATATATTTT	CASSFRGSGNTIYF
NA	TRBV2	NA	TRBJ2-1	TGTGCCAGCAGTGAGGGACTCTCTCTCAAAGACGAGCAGTTCTTC	CASSEGLSLKDEQFF
many	TRBV4-3	NA	TRBJ2-1	TGCGCCAGCAGCCAAGATGGAGGGAACAACAATGAGCAGTTCTTC	CASSQDGGNNNEQFF
NA	TRBV11-2	NA	TRBJ2-5	TGTGCCAGCAGCTTATCTACACTTGGGACCCAGTACTTC	CASSLSTLGTQYF
NA	TRBV4-1	NA	TRBJ1-2	TGCGCCAGCAGCCAAGTTACGACGCCTAACTATGGCTACACCTTC	CASSQVTTPNYGYTF
many	TRBV18	NA	TRBJ2-1	TGTGCCAGCTCCCAGACAGGCTACAATGAGCAGTTCTTC	CASSQTGYNEQFF
many	TRBV28	NA	TRBJ2-2	TGTGCCAGCAGGCCTACAGGGCGCACCGGGGAGCTGTTTTTT	CASRPTGRTGELFF
NA	TRBV27	TRBD2	TRBJ2-7	TGTGCCAGCAGTATCAATAGCGGGAGGTTTCTTGGGCAGTACTTC	CASSINSGRFLGQYF
many	TRBV9	NA	TRBJ2-5	TGTGCCAGCAGCGTAGAGACGAGGGCTCAAGAGACCCAGTACTTC	CASSVETRAQETQYF
many	TRBV4-1	TRBD2	TRBJ2-7	TGCGCCAGCAGCCAAGTAGCGGGAGTATCCTACGAGCAGTACTTC	CASSQVAGVSYEQYF
many	TRBV6-2/TRBV6-3	NA	TRBJ2-5	TGTGCCAGCAGAATCGGTGGCGAGACCCAGTACTTC	CASRIGGETQYF
many	TRBV4-3	TRBD2	TRBJ2-1	TGCGCCAGCAGCCAAGAGTTTTGGGGCCTAGCGGGGGGGAATGAGCAGTTCTTC	CASSQEFWGLAGGNEQFF
many	TRBV7-8	TRBD1	TRBJ2-3	TGTGCCAGCACCCCGACAGGGCCGACAGATACGCAGTATTTT	CASTPTGPTDTQYF
many	TRBV7-8	NA	TRBJ2-1	TGTGCCAGCAGCTTCAGGGGGGTTGGCTCCTACAATGAGCAGTTCTTC	CASSFRGVGSYNEQFF
many	TRBV12-3/TRBV12-4	NA	TRBJ2-1	TGTGCCAGCAGCTCCACAGGGAATGAGCAGTTCTTC	CASSSTGNEQFF
few	TRBV6-1	TRBD1	TRBJ1-2	TGTGCCAGCACCGAACAGGGGTCGTATGGCTACACCTTC	CASTEQGSYGYTF
few	TRBV7-3	NA	TRBJ1-1	TGTGCCAGCAGTTTTTTCGGGAGGGGCAGTTACACTGAAGCTTTCTTT	CASSFFGRGSYTEAFF
many	TRBV12-3/TRBV12-4	NA	TRBJ2-3	TGTGCCAGCAGTTTACGGGGCCGAACAGATACGCAGTATTTT	CASSLRGRTDTQYF
few	TRBV19	NA	TRBJ2-1	TGTGCCAGTCGAAAGGGAAGTGAGCAGTTCTTC	CASRKGSEQFF
many	TRBV6-1	TRBD1	TRBJ1-2	TGTGCCAGCAGTCGGGACAGGGCGGCCTATGGCTACACCTTC	CASSRDRAAYGYTF
many	TRBV4-3	TRBD2	TRBJ2-1	TGCGCCAGCAGCCAAGGAAGGTTTAGCGGGGGGGCCTACAATGAGCAGTTCTTC	CASSQGRFSGGAYNEQFF
few	TRBV5-6	NA	TRBJ1-1	TGTGCCAGCAGCTTGGGGGGACGGCACACTGAAGCTTTCTTT	CASSLGGRHTEAFF
many	TRBV12-3/TRBV12-4	NA	TRBJ2-1	TGTGCCAGCACCCTCGATTGGGAAGGGCAGTTCTTC	CASTLDWEGQFF
many	TRBV12-3/TRBV12-4	NA	TRBJ1-1	TGTGCCAGCAGTTTCAAGAACACTGAAGCTTTCTTT	CASSFKNTEAFF
many	TRBV7-9	TRBD2	TRBJ2-1	TGTGCCAGCAGCTTAAGTCTAGCGGGGGAAAATGAGCAGTTCTTC	CASSLSLAGENEQFF
NA	TRBV30	NA	TRBJ2-7	TGTGCCTGGAGCCCCTGGACAGAATCGGGCTACGAGCAGTACTTC	CAWSPWTESGYEQYF
NA	TRBV5-5	NA	TRBJ1-5	TGTGCCAGCAGCTTACAAGATCAGCCCCAGCATTTT	CASSLQDQPQHF
many	TRBV5-6	TRBD2	TRBJ2-1	TGTGCCAGCAGCTTGTCGGCTAGCGGACTACACAATGAGCAGTTCTTC	CASSLSASGLHNEQFF
many	TRBV29-1	TRBD2	TRBJ2-1	TGCAGCGTGCCCGATTCACTAGCGGGAGGGCCCTACAATGAGCAGTTCTTC	CSVPDSLAGGPYNEQFF
many	TRBV27	TRBD1	TRBJ1-6	TGTGCCAGCAGTTGGACAGGAGGAAATTCACCCCTCCACTTT	CASSWTGGNSPLHF
many	TRBV11-2	NA	TRBJ1-3	TGTGCCAGCAGCTTAGCTCCATTGGGGCTTGGAAACACCATATATTTT	CASSLAPLGLGNTIYF
many	TRBV9	NA	TRBJ1-2	TGTGCCAGCAGCCCCTACGGGGGGCCTAACTATGGCTACACCTTC	CASSPYGGPNYGYTF
many	TRBV29-1	NA	TRBJ2-1	TGCAGCGTGGAAGACTTGGGTGAGCAGTTCTTC	CSVEDLGEQFF
many	TRBV9	TRBD1	TRBJ2-7	TGTGCCAGCAGCATGGGACAGGGATTCTACGAGCAGTACTTC	CASSMGQGFYEQYF
many	TRBV18	TRBD1	TRBJ2-1	TGTGCCAGCTCACCACCGTGGGACAGGGGGGAGCAGTTCTTC	CASSPPWDRGEQFF
few	TRBV7-2	TRBD1	TRBJ1-2	TGTGCCAGCAGCTCGATGACAGGGGAGTTAGGCTACACCTTC	CASSSMTGELGYTF
many	TRBV28	NA	TRBJ2-7	TGTGCCAGCAGTTCTACCGCCAGGGACGAGCAGTACTTC	CASSSTARDEQYF
many	TRBV12-3/TRBV12-4	NA	TRBJ2-1	TGTGCCAGCAGTTTGATAGGACTCCCCTACAATGAGCAGTTCTTC	CASSLIGLPYNEQFF
many	TRBV24-1	NA	TRBJ1-1	TGTGCCACCAGTGGGGGAACAAGTGGAACCGAAGCTTTCTTT	CATSGGTSGTEAFF
NA	TRBV4-3	NA	TRBJ2-2	TGCGCCAGCAGCCAAGACCGGGCCGACCAATCCGGGGAGCTGTTTTTT	CASSQDRADQSGELFF
NA	TRBV20-1	TRBD2	TRBJ2-2	TGCAGTGCCCGGAGCGGGGACACCGGGGAGCTGTTTTTT	CSARSGDTGELFF
many	TRBV4-1	NA	TRBJ2-1	TGCGCCAGCAGCCAAGGGGGCGTCGGGAATGAGCAGTTCTTC	CASSQGGVGNEQFF
few	TRBV4-3	TRBD2	TRBJ2-1	TGCGCCAGCAGCCCTGGGACTAGCGGGGCGGTCTACAATGAGCAGTTCTTC	CASSPGTSGAVYNEQFF
many	TRBV5-6	NA	TRBJ1-1	TGTGCCAGCAGCTTGTGGAGGGAAGATACTGAAGCTTTCTTT	CASSLWREDTEAFF
many	TRBV3-1	NA	TRBJ1-1	TGTGCCAGCAGCCAAGACTCGGACCGGAACACTGAAGCTTTCTTT	CASSQDSDRNTEAFF
many	TRBV6-2/TRBV6-3	NA	TRBJ1-1	TGTGCCAGCAGTTACAGCTACATGAACACTGAAGCTTTCTTT	CASSYSYMNTEAFF
NA	TRBV15	NA	TRBJ1-2	TGTGCCACCAGCAGCGCGGGGTGGGAGAGTGGCTACACCTTC	CATSSAGWESGYTF
NA	TRBV20-1	NA	TRBJ2-5	TGCAGTGCTAGACCGTCCCAAGAGACCCAGTACTTC	CSARPSQETQYF